Listed here are 31 T cell receptor beta chains from one sample, sequenced in a study of T cell repertoires in aging, cancer and after chemotherapy (dated by TCRdb to between 2018 and 2021). Genomic DNA extracted from peripheral blood, rather than sorted cells or RNA, was used as the source for amplification of TCR beta rearrangements. The sample was run on an Illumina MiSeq. Rearranged TRB sequences spanning V, D and J segments were amplified by multiplex touch-down PCR using a mixed TRB-A/B primer pool. The public sequencing data were trimmed at Q25 with fastp and processed into clonotypes with MiXCR by TCRdb, which kept only in-frame beta chains. Here each entry gathers all rows of one CDR3 protein and keeps the most common genes and DNA. The sample table records about 12,000 distinct CDR3 sequences; roughly 31% of these occur just once. The ten largest clones represent 9.5% to 13% of the sample.

Sequenced: blood. These receptors were taken from a human donor in good health. The donor label of this sample is uncertain.

There are a few counts of this clonotype. The chain couples TRBV6-5 to TRBJ1-4; 9 bases are shared with TRBD1. With 6 bases clipped from V and 6 bases from J, the junction kept 8 bases outside the gene matches. Germline values: CDR1 MNHEY, CDR2 SVGAGI. The CDR3 is made up of 15 amino acids. The CDR3 DNA is TGTGCCAGCAGACCCGGGACAGGGCTGTATGAAAAACTGTTTTTT. It encodes CASRPGTGLYEKLFF.

This clonotype has more than one count but fewer than ten. The V and J genes are TRBV19 and TRBJ2-7, with 7 positions matching TRBD1. With 5 bases clipped from V and 2 bases from J, the junction kept 6 bases outside the gene matches. The CDR3 totals 14 residues. The germline V gene encodes CDR1 LNHDA and CDR2 SQIVND (reference sequence). The CDR3 is CASSPGTVTYEQYF. The CDR3 DNA sequence: TGTGCCAGTAGTCCCGGGACAGTCACCTACGAGCAGTACTTC.

This clonotype has more than one count but fewer than ten. The chain recombines TRBV20-1 with TRBJ1-6, with TRBD1 matching over 9 bases. Looked up from germline, CDR1 is DFQATT and CDR2 is SNEGSKA (reference sequence). J lost 10 bases, V lost 4 bases, and 11 bases had no gene match. The CDR3 has 15 residues. The CDR3 loop reads CSATSSGQGGSPLHF. The CDR3 DNA is TGCAGTGCTACCAGCTCGGGACAGGGTGGCTCACCCCTCCACTTT.

The chain couples TRBV6-5 to TRBJ2-5; D is unclear. The CDR3 is 15 amino acids. The germline V gene encodes CDR1 MNHEY and CDR2 SVGAGI. The V gene lost 5 bases and the J gene lost 5 bases, with 18 bases spanning the gap. In DNA form, the CDR3 reads TGTGCCAGCAGTGAAGTCTGGACGCCTGGGGAGACCCAGTACTTC. Translating gives CASSEVWTPGETQYF.

This rearrangement joins TRBV30 to TRBJ2-5, with D perhaps matching TRBD2 (5 bases). The CDR3 is made up of 13 amino acids. The V and J ends lost 1 base and 5 bases respectively, with 11 bases between them. The V gene's germline CDR1 is GTSNPN and CDR2 SVGIG (reference sequence). CDR3 protein: CAWSGDSGETQYF. CDR3 nucleotide sequence: TGTGCCTGGAGTGGTGACTCGGGGGAGACCCAGTACTTC.

In this sample, this clonotype turned up a few times. V and J are TRBV15 and TRBJ1-2; the D gene is possibly TRBD1 (5 bases). CDR3 length: 15 residues. In germline, CDR1 is LNHNV, CDR2 YYDKDF (reference sequence). V was cut by 5 bases and J by 2 bases, with 15 bases left in between. CDR3 sequence: CATSPTGGNNYGYTF. CDR3 nucleotide sequence: TGTGCCACCAGCCCTACGGGGGGAAACAACTATGGCTACACCTTC.

The chain uses TRBV6-1 and TRBJ2-5; 7 bases agree with TRBD2. The length of the CDR3 is 13 residues. J gave up 5 bases and V 6 bases, and 6 bases lay outside the gene matches. Germline CDR1 is MNHNS and CDR2 is SASEGT. CDR3 nucleotide sequence: TGTGCCAGCAGGGCCGGGGAGGGGGAGACCCAGTACTTC. Translation: CASRAGEGETQYF.

The V and J genes are TRBV11-2 and TRBJ2-2; D remains unclear. This CDR3 has 14 residues. CDR1 is SGHAT, CDR2 FQNNGV, per germline. Trimming pared 3 bases from V and 1 base from J, leaving 6 bases between. The CDR3 nucleotides are TGTGCCAGCAGCTTTCGTGGGAACACCGGGGAGCTGTTTTTT. Translating gives CASSFRGNTGELFF.

This clonotype was picked up a small number of times. The genes are TRBV6-2 or TRBV6-3 and TRBJ1-2; D might be TRBD1 (5 bases). The CDR3 is 13 residues long. Per germline, CDR1 MNHEY and CDR2 SVGEGT. The germline V and J ends were trimmed by 6 bases and 5 bases, with 13 bases remaining between them. CDR3 sequence reads: CASREPGDYGYTF. CDR3 coding DNA: TGTGCCAGCAGGGAGCCGGGGGATTATGGCTACACCTTC.

In the case of this clonotype: This may be a read error, as it is one base from a much larger clone. This rearrangement joins TRBV19 to TRBJ2-3, with 8 bases identical to TRBD2. The CDR3 length is 14 residues. Germline assignment: CDR1 LNHDA and CDR2 SQIVND (reference sequence). The DNA for the CDR3 is TGTGCCACCGGGAGCGGGGGAGACACAGATATGCAGTATTTT. It codes for CATGSGGDTDMQYF.

The rearrangement links TRBV6-6 to TRBJ2-5; possibly TRBD2 for D (5 bases). Between the trimmed V and J ends, which lost 4 bases and 3 bases, there was a span of 12 bases. CDR3 length: 14 residues. Germline V lookup: CDR1 MNHNY, CDR2 SVGAGI (reference sequence). CDR3 residues: CASSWAAAEETQYF. The CDR3 coding sequence is TGTGCCAGCAGTTGGGCAGCGGCGGAAGAGACCCAGTACTTC.

The rearrangement links TRBV6-6 to TRBJ2-1, with 13 bases matching TRBD2. Per the germline V gene, CDR1 is MNHNY and CDR2 is SVGAGI (reference sequence). The CDR3 is made up of 16 amino acids. V trimming: 6 bases; J trimming: 8 bases; junction bases outside the gene matches: 10. CDR3 nucleotide sequence: TGTGCCAGCAGCTCGCCCCGGACTAGCGGGAGCGATGAGCAGTTCTTC. It yields the protein CASSSPRTSGSDEQFF.

The CDR3 DNA reads TGTGCCAGCAGCCAAGACAGCAATCAGCCCCAGCATTTT. It is translated as CASSQDSNQPQHF. This sequence joins TRBV7-2 and TRBJ1-5, with unresolved D. The CDR3 covers 13 residues. V shed 5 bases and J shed 1 base, with 6 bases lying between them. Germline V gene data show CDR1 as SGHTA and CDR2 as FQGNSA. Filled out from reference TRBV7-2 and TRBJ1-5, the complete variable domain reads GAGVSQSPSNKVTEKGKDVELRCDPISGHTALYWYRQSLGQGLEFLIYFQGNSAPDKSGLPSDRFSAERTGGSVSTLTIQRTQQEDSAVYLCASSQDSNQPQHFGDGTRLSIL.

The chain combines TRBV13 with TRBJ1-2; 7 bases fit TRBD1. The CDR3 is made up of 13 amino acids. V shed 5 bases, J shed 5 bases, and the junction held 5 bases outside the gene matches. Germline assignment: CDR1 PRHDT and CDR2 FYEKMQ (reference sequence). CDR3: CASSRQGNYGYTF. Here the CDR3 DNA reads TGTGCCAGCAGCCGACAGGGAAATTATGGCTACACCTTC. The variable domain in full, completed from reference TRBV13 and TRBJ1-2, reads AAGVIQSPRHLIKEKRETATLKCYPIPRHDTVYWYQQGPGQDPQFLISFYEKMQSDKGSIPDRFSAQQFSDYHSELNMSSLELGDSALYFCASSRQGNYGYTFGSGTRLTVV.

The chain is built from TRBV5-4 and TRBJ1-1; the D is unclear. CDR3 size: 13 residues. From germline, CDR1 is SGHNT and CDR2 YYREEE (reference sequence). With 4 bases removed from V and 7 bases from J, the gap between germline ends came to 14 bases. The CDR3 coding sequence is TGTGCCAGCAGCCGCTGGGTGGTACTTGAAGCTTTCTTT. Protein: CASSRWVVLEAFF.

In its sample, this clonotype was seen a few times. The CDR3 DNA follows: TGTGCCAGCAGTAGTTCTTATAGCAATCAGCCCCAGCATTTT. This translates into CASSSSYSNQPQHF. This rearrangement joins TRBV27 to TRBJ1-5; D is unclear. The V gene's germline CDR1 is MNHEY and CDR2 SMNVEV (reference sequence). This CDR3 spans 14 amino acids. V shed 5 bases and J shed 0 bases, with 8 bases lying between them.

The CDR3, as DNA: TGTGCCAGCAGTTACGGGACTAACTATGGCTACACCTTC. Protein product: CASSYGTNYGYTF. The V and J genes are TRBV12-3 or TRBV12-4 and TRBJ1-2; the D is unclear. CDR3 size: 13 residues. V lost 4 bases and J lost 0, with 6 bases in between.

This clonotype was observed a few times. The V gene is TRBV6-4, the J gene TRBJ2-7; the D is unclear. The CDR3 is 13 residues long. Germline CDR1 MRHNA, CDR2 SNTAGT. V lost 6 bases and J lost 0, with 9 bases in between. The CDR3 DNA sequence: TGTGCCAGCAGCCCAGAGCCCTCCTACGAGCAGTACTTC. Its protein product is CASSPEPSYEQYF.

This clonotype was seen a handful of times. The chain employs TRBV20-1 and TRBJ2-1; no clear D. The CDR3 totals 14 residues. Per the germline V gene, CDR1 is DFQATT and CDR2 is SNEGSKA (reference sequence). V lost 0 bases to trimming and J lost 3 bases, with 9 bases between them. In DNA form, the CDR3 reads TGCAGTGCTAGAGAGTCCAGAGACTACAATGAGCAGTTCTTC. Its protein product is CSARESRDYNEQFF.

In its sample, this clonotype is medium-sized. This sequence joins TRBV11-1 and TRBJ2-7; 7 positions match TRBD1. V shed 4 bases, J shed 7 bases, and the junction held 13 bases outside the gene matches. CDR3 length: 15 residues. Germline V lookup: CDR1 SGHAT, CDR2 FQDESV (reference sequence). The CDR3 region has the DNA TGTGCCAGCAGCTCCGGACAGGTAGGGGGCTGGGAGCAGTACTTC. Translated: CASSSGQVGGWEQYF.

As for this clonotype: A much larger clone lies a single base off, so this may be a read error. The chain combines TRBV11-1 with TRBJ2-7; D is unclear. The CDR3 loop spans 11 amino acids. CDR1 and CDR2 (germline): SGHAT, FQDESV (reference sequence). The CDR3 DNA reads TGTGCCAGCAGCGGACGAAACGAGCAGCACTTC. Amino acid sequence: CASSGRNEQHF.

This clonotype was counted between two and nine times. The rearrangement uses TRBV12-3 or TRBV12-4 and TRBJ2-7; 8 bases fit TRBD1. After removal of 0 bases from V and 1 base from J, the junction contained 5 bases not matched to a gene. This CDR3 is built from 16 residues. The DNA of the CDR3 is TGTGCCAGCAGTTTAGCGCCCGGACAGGGATCCTACGAGCAGTACTTC. Translated, it gives CASSLAPGQGSYEQYF.

This clonotype is termed medium-sized (0.01 to 0.1%). V is TRBV19 and J is TRBJ1-5; D unclear. From germline, CDR1 is LNHDA and CDR2 SQIVND (reference sequence). Trimming cost V 6 bases and J 2 bases, with 11 bases left between them. The CDR3 contains 14 residues. The CDR3 nucleotides are TGTGCCAGTAGGTCGGTGATGGGCAATCAGCCCCAGCATTTT. Translating gives CASRSVMGNQPQHF.

The CDR3 DNA sequence: TGTGCCAGCAGTGGGTCCAATCAGCCCCAGCATTTT. Its protein is CASSGSNQPQHF. The V call is TRBV2, the J call TRBJ1-5; D remains unclear. In germline, CDR1 is SNHLY, CDR2 FYNNEI. This CDR3 region has 12 residues. Trimming removed 4 bases from V and 3 bases from J, with 4 bases in between.

The V call is TRBV19, the J call TRBJ2-3; the D call may be TRBD1 or TRBD2 (5 bases each). Trimming took 8 bases from V and 4 from J, leaving 10 bases between them. The CDR3 sequence is 12 residues long. CDR1 and CDR2 (germline): LNHDA, SQIVND (reference sequence). As DNA, the CDR3 is TGTGCCAGTCTGGGGCGGGCAGATACGCAGTATTTT. Encoded protein: CASLGRADTQYF.

This clonotype has only a few counts. The V gene is TRBV10-3, the J gene TRBJ2-3; D is possibly TRBD2 (6 bases). CDR1 ENHRY and CDR2 SYGVKD come from the germline V gene. The V end was cut by 4 bases, the J end by 4 bases, with 15 bases between. The CDR3 runs to 15 residues. The DNA of the CDR3 is TGTGCCATCAGTGGGACCTCCGGGAGATCAGATACGCAGTATTTT. Translation gives CAISGTSGRSDTQYF.

There are a few counts of this clonotype. This chain links TRBV6-5 with TRBJ2-1; 8 positions match TRBD2. CDR3 length: 20 residues. Germline V lookup: CDR1 MNHEY, CDR2 SVGAGI. With 8 bases clipped from V and 0 bases from J, the junction kept 21 bases outside the gene matches. CDR3 coding DNA: TGTGCCAGCCAACAGGCAGGGGCAACGGGGGGGTTGCGCTCCTACAATGAGCAGTTCTTC. Translation gives CASQQAGATGGLRSYNEQFF.

This CDR3 is CASSLWFGKPQHF. DNA for the CDR3: TGTGCCAGCAGTTTATGGTTTGGGAAGCCCCAGCATTTT. V gene TRBV27 combines with J gene TRBJ1-5; D unclear. The CDR3 is 13 amino acids. The V gene lost 1 base and the J gene lost 8 bases, with 9 bases spanning the gap. CDR1 is MNHEY, CDR2 SMNVEV, per germline (reference sequence).

This clonotype occurred a few times. The V gene is TRBV27, the J gene TRBJ1-5; the D gene is possibly TRBD1 (6 bases). Germline V CDR1 and CDR2: MNHEY, SMNVEV (reference sequence). The CDR3 contains 14 residues. Trimming took off 0 bases at V and 7 bases at J, with 10 bases between the two ends. The CDR3 reads CASSLSGAEQPQHF. The CDR3 DNA sequence: TGTGCCAGCAGTTTATCGGGGGCTGAGCAGCCCCAGCATTTT.

The rearrangement uses TRBV5-1 and TRBJ1-2; TRBD1 aligns across 8 bases. The germline CDR1 and CDR2 sequences are SGHRS and YFSETQ. CDR3 length: 17 residues. After removal of 4 bases from V and 4 bases from J, the junction contained 15 bases not matched to a gene. CDR3 residues: CASSLGFMGQAGYGYTF. The CDR3 DNA reads as TGCGCCAGCAGCCTGGGCTTCATGGGACAGGCGGGCTATGGCTACACCTTC. The whole variable domain, filled in from reference TRBV5-1 and TRBJ1-2, reads KAGVTQTPRYLIKTRGQQVTLSCSPISGHRSVSWYQQTPGQGLQFLFEYFSETQRNKGNFPGRFSGRQFSNSRSEMNVSTLELGDSALYLCASSLGFMGQAGYGYTFGSGTRLTVV.

This chain links TRBV12-3 or TRBV12-4 with TRBJ1-3, with 8 bases lining up with TRBD1. V lost 4 bases, J lost 2 bases, and 1 base stayed unmatched. The CDR3 is made up of 14 amino acids. CDR3 DNA sequence: TGTGCCAGCAGTTCGGGACAGGCTGGAAACACCATATATTTT. This gives the protein CASSSGQAGNTIYF.